This TCR beta chain appears in the sequencing data of a study of shared clonotypes between healthy human individuals. Looked up from germline, CDR1 is MNHEY and CDR2 is SVGAGI. V lost 4 bases and J lost 8, with 14 bases in between. The CDR3 contains 14 residues. Data came from immunoSEQ multiplex PCR; TCRdb stores just in-frame clones and leaves some out. The data contain over a million clones, approximately 80% of them singletons. The receptor was derived from a man younger than 35 in good health. Some clones in this sample may be carry-over from other donors' samples. The gene calls are TRBV6-5 and TRBJ1-4; D not certain. The sample consisted of memory CD4+ T cells from PBMCs. Specified subset: CD45RA-negative fraction. The CDR3 reads CASSSGGAGEKLFF. CDR3 DNA: TGTGCCAGCAGTTCGGGAGGAGCGGGCGAAAAACTGTTTTTT.